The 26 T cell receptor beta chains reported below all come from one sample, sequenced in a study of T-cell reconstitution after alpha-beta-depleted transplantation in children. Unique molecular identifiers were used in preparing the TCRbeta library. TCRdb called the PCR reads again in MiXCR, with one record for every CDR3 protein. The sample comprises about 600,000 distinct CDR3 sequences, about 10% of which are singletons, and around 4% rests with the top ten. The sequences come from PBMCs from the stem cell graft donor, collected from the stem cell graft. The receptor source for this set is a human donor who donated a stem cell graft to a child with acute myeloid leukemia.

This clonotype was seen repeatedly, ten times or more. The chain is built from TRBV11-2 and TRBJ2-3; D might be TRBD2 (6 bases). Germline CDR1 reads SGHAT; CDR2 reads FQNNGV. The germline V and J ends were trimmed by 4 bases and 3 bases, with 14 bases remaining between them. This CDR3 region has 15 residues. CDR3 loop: CASSSLAGRTDTQYF. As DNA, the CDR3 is TGTGCCAGCAGCTCCCTAGCCGGGAGAACAGATACGCAGTATTTT.

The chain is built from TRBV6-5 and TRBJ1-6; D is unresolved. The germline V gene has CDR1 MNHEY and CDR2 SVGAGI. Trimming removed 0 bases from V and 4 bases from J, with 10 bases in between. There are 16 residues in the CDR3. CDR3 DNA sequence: TGTGCCAGCAGTTACTCTTCGAGGGTTTATAATTCACCCCTCCACTTT. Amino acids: CASSYSSRVYNSPLHF.

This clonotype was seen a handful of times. CDR3 residues: CASSHSPQPTYEQYF. The CDR3 DNA reads as TGTGCCAGCAGCCACAGTCCCCAACCTACCTACGAGCAGTACTTC. J is TRBJ2-7 and V is TRBV5-5; no definite D call. The CDR3 loop spans 15 amino acids. From germline, CDR1 is SGHKS and CDR2 YYEKEE (reference sequence). V dropped 4 bases and J dropped 2 bases, with 16 bases sitting between them.

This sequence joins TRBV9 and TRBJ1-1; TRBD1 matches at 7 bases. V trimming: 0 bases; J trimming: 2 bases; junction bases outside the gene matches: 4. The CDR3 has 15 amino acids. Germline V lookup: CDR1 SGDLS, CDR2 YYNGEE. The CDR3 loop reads CASSVEGTVNTEAFF. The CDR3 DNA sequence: TGTGCCAGCAGCGTAGAGGGGACAGTCAACACTGAAGCTTTCTTT.

The CDR3 is CASSPQGSSGDIQYF. The CDR3 bases are TGTGCCAGCTCACCCCAGGGATCTAGCGGGGACATTCAGTACTTC. J is TRBJ2-4 and V is TRBV18, with 9 bases that match TRBD2. The trim removed 3 bases at V and 8 bases at J, leaving 8 bases unmatched. Germline V gene lookup returns CDR1 KGHSH and CDR2 LQKENI. The CDR3 loop spans 15 amino acids. Based on the CDR3 plus reference TRBV18 and TRBJ2-4, the full variable domain is NAGVMQNPRHLVRRRGQEARLRCSPMKGHSHVYWYRQLPEEGLKFMVYLQKENIIDESGMPKERFSAEFPKEGPSILRIQQVVRGDSAAYFCASSPQGSSGDIQYFGAGTRLSVL.

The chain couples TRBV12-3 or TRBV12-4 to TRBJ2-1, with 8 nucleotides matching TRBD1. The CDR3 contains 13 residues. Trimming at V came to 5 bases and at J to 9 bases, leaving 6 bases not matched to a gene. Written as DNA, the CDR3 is TGTGCCAGCAGTGGGACAGGCTCGTCTGAGCAGTTCTTC. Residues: CASSGTGSSEQFF.

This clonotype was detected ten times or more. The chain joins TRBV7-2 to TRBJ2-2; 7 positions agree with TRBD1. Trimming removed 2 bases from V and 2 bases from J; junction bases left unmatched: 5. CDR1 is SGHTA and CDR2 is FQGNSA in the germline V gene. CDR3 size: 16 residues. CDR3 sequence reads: CASSLRRGGNTGELFF. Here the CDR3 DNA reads TGTGCCAGCAGCTTACGTAGAGGGGGCAACACCGGGGAGCTGTTTTTT.

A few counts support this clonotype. Here the CDR3 reads CSAIGYGYTF. Here the CDR3 DNA reads TGCAGTGCCATAGGGTATGGCTACACCTTC. The chain recombines TRBV20-1 with TRBJ1-2; D uncertain. Per germline, CDR1 DFQATT and CDR2 SNEGSKA (reference sequence). V lost 6 bases, J lost 5 bases, and 7 bases lay in between. The CDR3 totals 10 residues.

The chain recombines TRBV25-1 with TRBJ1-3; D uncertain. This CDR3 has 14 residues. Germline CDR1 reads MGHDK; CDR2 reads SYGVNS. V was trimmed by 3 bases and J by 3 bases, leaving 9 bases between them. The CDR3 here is CASSEVGRGNTIYF. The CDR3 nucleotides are TGTGCCAGCAGTGAGGTGGGCCGTGGAAACACCATATATTTT.

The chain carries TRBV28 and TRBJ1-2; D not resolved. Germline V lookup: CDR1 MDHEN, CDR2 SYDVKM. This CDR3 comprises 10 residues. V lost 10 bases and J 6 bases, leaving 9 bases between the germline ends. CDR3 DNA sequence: TGTGCCACCCTCAGACATGGCTACACCTTC. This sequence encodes CATLRHGYTF.

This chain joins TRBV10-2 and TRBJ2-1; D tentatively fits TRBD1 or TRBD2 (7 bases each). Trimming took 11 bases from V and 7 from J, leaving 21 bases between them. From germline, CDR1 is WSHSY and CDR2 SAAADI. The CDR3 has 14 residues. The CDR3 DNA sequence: TGCGCCTCTATGGGAGGGGGCTCGAGAAATGAGCAGTTCTTC. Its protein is CASMGGGSRNEQFF.

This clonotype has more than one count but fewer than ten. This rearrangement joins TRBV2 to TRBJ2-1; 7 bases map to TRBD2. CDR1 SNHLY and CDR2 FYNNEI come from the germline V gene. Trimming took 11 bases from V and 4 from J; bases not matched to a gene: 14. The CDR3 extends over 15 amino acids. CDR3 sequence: CAVSQAGVSYNEQFF. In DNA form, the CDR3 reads TGTGCCGTTTCTCAGGCGGGAGTTTCTTACAATGAGCAGTTCTTC.

CDR3 amino acids: CASSDTTVSYEQYF. The DNA of the CDR3 is TGTGCCAGCAGTGACACCACGGTATCGTACGAGCAGTACTTC. The chain combines TRBV2 with TRBJ2-7, with D uncertain. CDR3 size: 14 residues. Germline V gene sequence: CDR1 SNHLY, CDR2 FYNNEI. The ends were cut back, 3 bases at V and 4 bases at J, with 13 bases in the middle.

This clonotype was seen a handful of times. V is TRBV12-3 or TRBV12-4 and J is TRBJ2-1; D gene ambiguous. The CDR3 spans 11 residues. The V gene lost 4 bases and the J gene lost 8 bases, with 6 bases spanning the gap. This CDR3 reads CASSSPYEQFF. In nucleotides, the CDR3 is TGTGCCAGCAGTTCCCCGTATGAGCAGTTCTTC.

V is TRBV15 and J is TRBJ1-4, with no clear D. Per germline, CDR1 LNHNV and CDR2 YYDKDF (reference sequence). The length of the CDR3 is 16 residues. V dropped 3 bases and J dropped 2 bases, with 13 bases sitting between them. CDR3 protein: CATSSPWGATNEKLFF. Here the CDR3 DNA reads TGTGCCACCAGCAGTCCTTGGGGAGCTACTAATGAAAAACTGTTTTTT.

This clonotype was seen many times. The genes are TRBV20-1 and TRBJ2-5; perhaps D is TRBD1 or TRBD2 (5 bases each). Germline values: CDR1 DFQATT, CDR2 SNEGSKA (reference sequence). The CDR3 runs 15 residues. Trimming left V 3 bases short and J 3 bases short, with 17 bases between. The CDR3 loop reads CSASSQGELKETQYF. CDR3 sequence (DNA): TGCAGTGCTAGTTCCCAAGGGGAGCTAAAAGAGACCCAGTACTTC.

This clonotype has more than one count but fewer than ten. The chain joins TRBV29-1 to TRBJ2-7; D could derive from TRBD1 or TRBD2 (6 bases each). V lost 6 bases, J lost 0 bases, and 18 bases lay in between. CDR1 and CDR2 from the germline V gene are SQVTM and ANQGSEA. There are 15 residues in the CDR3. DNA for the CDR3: TGCAGCGTGGGCGGCGGGACACAGAGCTCCTACGAGCAGTACTTC. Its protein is CSVGGGTQSSYEQYF.

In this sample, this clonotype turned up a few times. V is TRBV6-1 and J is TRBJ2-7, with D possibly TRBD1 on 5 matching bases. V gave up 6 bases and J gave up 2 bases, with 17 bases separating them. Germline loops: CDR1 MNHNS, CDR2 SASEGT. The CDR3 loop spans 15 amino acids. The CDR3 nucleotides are TGTGCCAGCAGCCCCCCCCCAGGGTTCGCCTACGAGCAGTACTTC. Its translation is CASSPPPGFAYEQYF.

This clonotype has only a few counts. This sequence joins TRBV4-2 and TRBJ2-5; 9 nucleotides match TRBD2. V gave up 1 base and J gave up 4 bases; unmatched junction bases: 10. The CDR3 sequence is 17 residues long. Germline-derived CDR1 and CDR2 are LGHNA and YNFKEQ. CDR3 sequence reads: CASSQAGAGGPGETQYF. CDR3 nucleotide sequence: TGTGCCAGCAGCCAAGCTGGGGCGGGAGGGCCGGGAGAGACCCAGTACTTC.

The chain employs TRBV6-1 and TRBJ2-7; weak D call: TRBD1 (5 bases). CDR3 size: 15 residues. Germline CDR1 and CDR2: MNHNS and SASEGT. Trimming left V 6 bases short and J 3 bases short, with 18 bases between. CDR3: CASRGPLVGGYEQYF. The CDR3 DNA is TGTGCCAGCAGGGGGCCGTTAGTGGGCGGCTACGAGCAGTACTTC.

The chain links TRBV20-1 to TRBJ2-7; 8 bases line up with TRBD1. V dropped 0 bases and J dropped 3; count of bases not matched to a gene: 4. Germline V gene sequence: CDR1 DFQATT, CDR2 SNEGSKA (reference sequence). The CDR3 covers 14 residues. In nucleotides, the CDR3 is TGCAGTGCTAGAGACCGACAGGGGCTCTACGAGCAGTACTTC. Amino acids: CSARDRQGLYEQYF.

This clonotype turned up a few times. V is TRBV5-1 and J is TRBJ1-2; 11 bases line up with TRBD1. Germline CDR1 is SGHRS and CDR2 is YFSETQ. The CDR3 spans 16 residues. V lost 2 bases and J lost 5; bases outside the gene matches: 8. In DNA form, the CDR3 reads TGCGCCAGCAGCTTCGGGACAGGGGGGCTGGAGTATGGCTACACCTTC. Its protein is CASSFGTGGLEYGYTF.

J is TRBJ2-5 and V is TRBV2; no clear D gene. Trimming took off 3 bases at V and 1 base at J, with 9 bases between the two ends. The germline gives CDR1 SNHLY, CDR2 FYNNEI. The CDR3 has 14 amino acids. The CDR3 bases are TGTGCCAGCAGTGAGCAGGTTACCCAAGAGACCCAGTACTTC. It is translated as CASSEQVTQETQYF.

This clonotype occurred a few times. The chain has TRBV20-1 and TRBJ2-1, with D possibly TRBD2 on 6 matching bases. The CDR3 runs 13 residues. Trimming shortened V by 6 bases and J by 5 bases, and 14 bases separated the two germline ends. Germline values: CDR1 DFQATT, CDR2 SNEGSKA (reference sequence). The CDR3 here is CSAWDSANNEQFF. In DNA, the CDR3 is TGCAGTGCCTGGGACTCCGCCAACAATGAGCAGTTCTTC.

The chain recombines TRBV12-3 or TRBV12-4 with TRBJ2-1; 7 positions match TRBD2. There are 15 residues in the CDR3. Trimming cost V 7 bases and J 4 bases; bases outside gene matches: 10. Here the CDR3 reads CASTELAGFYNEQFF. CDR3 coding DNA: TGTGCCAGCACCGAATTAGCGGGTTTTTACAATGAGCAGTTCTTC.

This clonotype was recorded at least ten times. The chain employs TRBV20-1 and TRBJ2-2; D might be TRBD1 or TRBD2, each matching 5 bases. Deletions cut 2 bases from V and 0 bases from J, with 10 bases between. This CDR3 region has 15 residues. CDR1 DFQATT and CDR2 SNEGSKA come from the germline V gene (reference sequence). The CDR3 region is CSARTGTPNTGELFF. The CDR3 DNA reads TGCAGTGCTAGAACCGGGACCCCGAACACCGGGGAGCTGTTTTTT.